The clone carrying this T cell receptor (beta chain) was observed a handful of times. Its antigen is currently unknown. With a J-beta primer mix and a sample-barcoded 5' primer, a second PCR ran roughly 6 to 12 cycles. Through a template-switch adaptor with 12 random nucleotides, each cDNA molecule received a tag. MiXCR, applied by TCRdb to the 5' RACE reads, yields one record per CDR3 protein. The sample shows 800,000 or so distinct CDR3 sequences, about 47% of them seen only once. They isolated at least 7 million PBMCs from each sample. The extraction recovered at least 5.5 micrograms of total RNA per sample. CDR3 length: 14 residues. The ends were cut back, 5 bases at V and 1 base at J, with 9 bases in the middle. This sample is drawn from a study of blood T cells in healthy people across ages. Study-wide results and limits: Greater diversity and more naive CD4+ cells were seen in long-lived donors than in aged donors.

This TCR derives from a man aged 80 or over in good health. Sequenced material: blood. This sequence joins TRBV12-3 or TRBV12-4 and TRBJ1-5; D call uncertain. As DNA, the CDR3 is TGTGCCAGCAGTGAAGACAAGAGCAATCAGCCCCAGCATTTT. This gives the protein CASSEDKSNQPQHF.